The 8 T cell receptor beta chains presented below share a single source sample, sequenced in a study of blood T cell repertoires in COVID-19. Generated by immunoSEQ multiplex PCR, the TCRdb table keeps only in-frame clones and is missing some. The sample carries fewer than 250,000 clones, about 93% recorded once. The specimen was peripheral blood. The origin of the receptors is a man aged 25-45 years with COVID-19, enrolled during active disease.

The chain links TRBV3-1 (or the pseudogene TRBV3-2) to TRBJ2-5; 13 bases line up with TRBD2. This CDR3 contains 18 residues. Germline-derived CDR1 and CDR2 are LGHDT and YNNKEL (reference sequence). Trimming took 4 bases from V and 0 from J; bases not matched to a gene: 8. For the CDR3, the DNA is TGTGCCAGCAGCCGAGGAGCCGGGACTAGCGGGGACCAAGAGACCCAGTACTTC. Its translation: CASSRGAGTSGDQETQYF.

Notes on this clone: Other DNA sequences from this sample encode an identical CDR3 as well. V usage is TRBV5-1 and J usage is TRBJ1-1; no clear D gene. In germline, CDR1 is SGHRS, CDR2 YFSETQ. This CDR3 spans 14 amino acids. V lost 0 bases, J lost 1 base, and 7 bases lay in between. The CDR3 DNA reads as TGCGCCAGCAGCTTGGGACGGGGGAACACTGAAGCTTTCTTT. Protein sequence: CASSLGRGNTEAFF.

This sequence joins TRBV20-1 and TRBJ1-6, with unresolved D. Trimming took 3 bases from V and 13 from J, leaving 22 bases between them. Germline CDR1 reads DFQATT; CDR2 reads SNEGSKA (reference sequence). This CDR3 has 15 residues. CDR3 in DNA: TGCAGTGCTAGTGATTCGGGAGACGGCGGGAGGCCCCTCCACTTT. Translating it yields CSASDSGDGGRPLHF.

The rearrangement joins TRBV27 to TRBJ1-2; 7 positions match TRBD1. The trim removed 2 bases at V and 4 bases at J, leaving 10 bases unmatched. The V gene's germline CDR1 is MNHEY and CDR2 SMNVEV (reference sequence). The CDR3 runs 16 residues. In DNA form, the CDR3 reads TGTGCCAGCAGTTTAGCGACAGGGCGGGGAGGCTATGGCTACACCTTC. Its translation is CASSLATGRGGYGYTF.

The V call is TRBV7-2, the J call TRBJ2-5; 10 bases agree with TRBD2. The length of the CDR3 is 16 residues. Germline V gene lookup returns CDR1 SGHTA and CDR2 FQGNSA. The junction had 11 bases not matched to a gene; V was cut back by 5 bases and J by 5 bases. CDR3 coding DNA: TGTGCCAGCAGCCTGACAAGCGGGGGGGCTCTGGAGACCCAGTACTTC. It encodes CASSLTSGGALETQYF.

The rearrangement uses TRBV5-4 and TRBJ2-3; TRBD1 matches 11 bases. With 4 bases clipped from V and 1 base from J, the junction kept 2 bases outside the gene matches. CDR1 SGHNT and CDR2 YYREEE come from the germline V gene (reference sequence). The CDR3 has 15 residues. CDR3 region: CASSQDRGRTDTQYF. The CDR3 DNA follows: TGTGCCAGCAGCCAGGACAGGGGGCGCACAGATACGCAGTATTTT.

J is TRBJ1-2 and V is TRBV19, with D perhaps matching TRBD1 (6 bases). Germline values: CDR1 LNHDA, CDR2 SQIVND (reference sequence). This CDR3 comprises 14 residues. V was shortened by 0 bases and J by 7 bases, with 12 bases between the two germline ends. DNA of the CDR3: TGTGCCAGTAGTATAGACTCAGGGGCCCTTGGCTACACCTTC. As protein: CASSIDSGALGYTF. The variable domain in full, completed from reference TRBV19 and TRBJ1-2, reads DGGITQSPKYLFRKEGQNVTLSCEQNLNHDAMYWYRQDPGQGLRLIYYSQIVNDFQKGDIAEGYSVSREKKESFPLTVTSAQKNPTAFYLCASSIDSGALGYTFGSGTRLTVV.

V and J are TRBV6-1 and TRBJ1-4, with no clear D. The V and J ends lost 3 bases and 7 bases respectively, with 12 bases between them. The length of the CDR3 is 14 residues. Germline V gene sequence: CDR1 MNHNS, CDR2 SASEGT. The CDR3 protein is CASSEEWIGEKLFF. DNA for the CDR3: TGTGCCAGCAGTGAGGAGTGGATCGGTGAAAAACTGTTTTTT.